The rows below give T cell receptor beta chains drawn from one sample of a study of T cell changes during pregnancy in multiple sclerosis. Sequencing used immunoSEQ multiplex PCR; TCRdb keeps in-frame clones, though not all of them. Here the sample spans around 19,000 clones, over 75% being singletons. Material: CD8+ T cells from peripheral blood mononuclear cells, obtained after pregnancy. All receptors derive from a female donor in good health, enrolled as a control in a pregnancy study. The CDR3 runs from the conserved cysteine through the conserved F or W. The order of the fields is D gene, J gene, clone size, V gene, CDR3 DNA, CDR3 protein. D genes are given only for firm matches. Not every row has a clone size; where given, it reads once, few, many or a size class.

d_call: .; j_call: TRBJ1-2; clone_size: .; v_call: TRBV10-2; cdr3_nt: TGCGCCAGCAGTGAGTCAAGCAGGGGAGGGTATGGCTACACCTTC; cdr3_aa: CASSESSRGGYGYTF
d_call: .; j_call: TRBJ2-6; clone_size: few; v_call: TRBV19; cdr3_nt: TGTGCCAGTAGTATAGATACCGGGACAGGGGCCAACGTCCTGACTTTC; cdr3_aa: CASSIDTGTGANVLTF
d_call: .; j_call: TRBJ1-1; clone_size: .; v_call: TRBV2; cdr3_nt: TGTGCCAGCAGGCCAGGGGCCAGGGACACTGAAGCTTTCTTT; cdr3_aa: CASRPGARDTEAFF
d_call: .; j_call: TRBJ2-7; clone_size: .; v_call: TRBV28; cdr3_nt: TGTGCCAGCAGTTTGGTAGGTGAGGGTGAGGAGCAGTACTTC; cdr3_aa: CASSLVGEGEEQYF
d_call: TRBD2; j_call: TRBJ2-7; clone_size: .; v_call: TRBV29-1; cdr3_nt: TGCAGCGGGGGCGGGGGCTACGAGCAGTACTTC; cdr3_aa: CSGGGGYEQYF
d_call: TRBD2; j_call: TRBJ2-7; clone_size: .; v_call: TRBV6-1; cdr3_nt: TGTGCCAGCAGTGAACGGGCTAGCGGGAGCTACGAGCAGTACTTC; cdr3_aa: CASSERASGSYEQYF
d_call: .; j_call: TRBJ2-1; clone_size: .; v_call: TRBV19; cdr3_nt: TGTGCCAGTAGTATAGGGCACAACAATGAGCAGTTCTTC; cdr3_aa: CASSIGHNNEQFF
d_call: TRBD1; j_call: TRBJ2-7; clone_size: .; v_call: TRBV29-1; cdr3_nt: TGCAGCGTAAGGACAGGGGGAATTTACGAGCAGTACTTC; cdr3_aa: CSVRTGGIYEQYF
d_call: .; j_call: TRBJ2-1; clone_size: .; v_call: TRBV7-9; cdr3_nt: TGTGCCAGCAGCTCCCCCCTCGGTGTCGCGTCCCATTACAATGAGCAGTTCTTC; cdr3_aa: CASSSPLGVASHYNEQFF
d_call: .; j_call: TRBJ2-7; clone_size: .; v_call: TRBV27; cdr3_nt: TGTGCCAGCAGTTGGGGCGGATACTCCTACGAGCAGTACTTC; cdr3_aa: CASSWGGYSYEQYF
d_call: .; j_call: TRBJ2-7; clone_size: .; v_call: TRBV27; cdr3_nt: TGTGCCAGCAGTTTCTCCGGGAACACCGGCCTTGAGCAGTACTTC; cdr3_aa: CASSFSGNTGLEQYF
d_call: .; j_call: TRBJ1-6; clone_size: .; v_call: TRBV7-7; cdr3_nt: TGTGCTAGCAGCTTAGGAGGTGGATCACCCCTCCACTTT; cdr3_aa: CASSLGGGSPLHF
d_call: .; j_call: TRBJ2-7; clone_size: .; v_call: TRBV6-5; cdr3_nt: TGTGCCAGCAGTAAACAGGGCCTTACGACTCTCGAGCAGTACTTC; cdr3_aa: CASSKQGLTTLEQYF
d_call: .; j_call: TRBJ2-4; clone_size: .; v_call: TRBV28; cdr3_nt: TGTGCCAGCAGTTTTCGAGGGCTAGCCAAAAACATTCAGTACTTC; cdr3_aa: CASSFRGLAKNIQYF
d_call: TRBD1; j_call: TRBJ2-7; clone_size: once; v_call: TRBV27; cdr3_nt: TGTGCCAGCAGTTTCTCTCGGACAGGGCTATGGTGGGAGCAGTACTTC; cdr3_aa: CASSFSRTGLWWEQYF
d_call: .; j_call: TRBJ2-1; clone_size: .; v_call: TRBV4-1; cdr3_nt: TGCGCCAGCAGCCAAGGGAGGGGGGGTTATGAGCAGTTCTTC; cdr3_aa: CASSQGRGGYEQFF
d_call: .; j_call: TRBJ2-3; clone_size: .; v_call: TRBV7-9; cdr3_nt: TGTGCCAGCAGCCCCCAGGGTACAACTACAGATACGCAGTATTTT; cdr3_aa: CASSPQGTTTDTQYF
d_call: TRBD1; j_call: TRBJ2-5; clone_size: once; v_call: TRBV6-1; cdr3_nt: TGTGCCAGCAGTGCCCGACAGGGGAGTGGGACCCAGTACTTC; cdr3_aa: CASSARQGSGTQYF
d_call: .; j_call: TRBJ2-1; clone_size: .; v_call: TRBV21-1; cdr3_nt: TGTGCCAGCAGCATTCAATCTGGGAGTACCTCAAATGAGCAGTTCTTC; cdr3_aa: CASSIQSGSTSNEQFF
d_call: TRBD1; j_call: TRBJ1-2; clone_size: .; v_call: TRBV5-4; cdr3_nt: TGTGCCAGCAGCCCCTGGGACAGGGGGTATGGCTACACCTTC; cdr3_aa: CASSPWDRGYGYTF
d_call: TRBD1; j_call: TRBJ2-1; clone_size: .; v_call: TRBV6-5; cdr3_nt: TGTGCCAGCAGCCCGGGACAGGTCATTAGGAATGAGCAGTTCTTC; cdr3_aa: CASSPGQVIRNEQFF
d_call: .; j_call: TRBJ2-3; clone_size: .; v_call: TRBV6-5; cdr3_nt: TGTGCCAGCAGGGAAATAGCGGTCTGGGAGGATACGCAGTATTTT; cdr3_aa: CASREIAVWEDTQYF
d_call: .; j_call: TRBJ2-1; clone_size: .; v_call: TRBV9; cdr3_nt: TGTGCCAGCAGCGTAGTGCAGGGGACATCGGATGAGCAGTTCTTC; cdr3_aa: CASSVVQGTSDEQFF
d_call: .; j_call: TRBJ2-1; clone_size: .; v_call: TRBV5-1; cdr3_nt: TGCGCCAGCAGCTTGTGGCTAGCGAGGAATGAGCAGTTCTTC; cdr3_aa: CASSLWLARNEQFF
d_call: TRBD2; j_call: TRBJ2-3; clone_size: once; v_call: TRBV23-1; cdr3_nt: TGCGCCAGCAGAAGGACTAGCGGGAGCGCGGGAGCTGGAGATACGCAGTATTTT; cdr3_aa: CASRRTSGSAGAGDTQYF
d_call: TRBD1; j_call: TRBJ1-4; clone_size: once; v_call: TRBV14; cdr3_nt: TGTGCCAGCAGCCTTCGGCAGGGGGCAACTAATGAAAAACTGTTTTTT; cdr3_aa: CASSLRQGATNEKLFF
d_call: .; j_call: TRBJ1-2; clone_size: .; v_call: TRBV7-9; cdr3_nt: TGTGCCAGCAGCTTAGCGGTTGTGTCCTCTCGGGGCTACACCTTC; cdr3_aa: CASSLAVVSSRGYTF
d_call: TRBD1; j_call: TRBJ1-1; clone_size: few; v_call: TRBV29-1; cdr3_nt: TGCAGCGTAGGAACAGGGGAGACTGAAGCTTTCTTT; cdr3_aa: CSVGTGETEAFF
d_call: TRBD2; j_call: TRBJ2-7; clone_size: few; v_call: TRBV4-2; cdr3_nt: TGTGCCAGCACTCCTTACGGGGGGGTCTCCCTCTACGAGCAGTACTTC; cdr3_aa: CASTPYGGVSLYEQYF
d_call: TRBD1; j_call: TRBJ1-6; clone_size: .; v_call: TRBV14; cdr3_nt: TGTGCCAGCAGCAGAGGGGACAGTCTCTATAATTCACCCCTCCACTTT; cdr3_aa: CASSRGDSLYNSPLHF
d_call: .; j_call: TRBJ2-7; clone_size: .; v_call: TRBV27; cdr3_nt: TGTGCCAGCAGCCCAGGGACACGCGCCTACGAGCAGTACTTC; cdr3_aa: CASSPGTRAYEQYF
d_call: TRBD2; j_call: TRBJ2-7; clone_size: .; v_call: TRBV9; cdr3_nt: TGTGCCAGCAGCTCCTCCGGGGGGGCCTCCTACGAGCAGTACTTC; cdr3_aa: CASSSSGGASYEQYF
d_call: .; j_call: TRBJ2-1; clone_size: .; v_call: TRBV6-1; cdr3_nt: TGTGCCAGCAGTGATACGGACAACCCCTACAATGAGCAGTTCTTC; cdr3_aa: CASSDTDNPYNEQFF
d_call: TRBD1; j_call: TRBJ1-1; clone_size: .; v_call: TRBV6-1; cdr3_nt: TGTGCCAGCAGTGAAGAAGGGACAGGCGTTCCTGAAGCTTTCTTT; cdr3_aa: CASSEEGTGVPEAFF
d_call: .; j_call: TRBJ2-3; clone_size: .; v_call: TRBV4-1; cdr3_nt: TGCGCCAGCAGCCAAGACAGAAACACAGATACGCAGTATTTT; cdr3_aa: CASSQDRNTDTQYF
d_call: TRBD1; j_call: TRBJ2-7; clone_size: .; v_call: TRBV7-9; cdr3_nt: TGTGCCAGCAGCTCGGGACAGTTCTACGAGCAGTACTTC; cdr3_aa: CASSSGQFYEQYF
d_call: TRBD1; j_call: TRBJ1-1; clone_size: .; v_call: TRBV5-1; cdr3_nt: TGCGCCAGCAGCTTGGAGGGGACAGGTGAAGCTTTCTTT; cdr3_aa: CASSLEGTGEAFF
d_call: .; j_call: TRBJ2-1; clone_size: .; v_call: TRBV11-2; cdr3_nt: TGTGCCAGCAGCCCGGACAGCTACAATGAGCAGTTCTTC; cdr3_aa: CASSPDSYNEQFF
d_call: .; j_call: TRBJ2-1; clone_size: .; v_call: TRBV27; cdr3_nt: TGTGCCAGCAGTTTTAAGAGAGGTGAGCAGTTCTTC; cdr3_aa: CASSFKRGEQFF
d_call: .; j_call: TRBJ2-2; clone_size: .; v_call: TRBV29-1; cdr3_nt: TGCAGCGTTTTAGCCCCAAACACCGGGGAGCTGTTTTTT; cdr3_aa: CSVLAPNTGELFF
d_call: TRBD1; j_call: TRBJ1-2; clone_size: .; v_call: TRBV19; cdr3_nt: TGTGCCAGTAGCGTACAGGGGATTTACTATGGCTACACCTTC; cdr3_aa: CASSVQGIYYGYTF
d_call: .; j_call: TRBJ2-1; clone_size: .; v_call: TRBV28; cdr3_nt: TGTGCCAGCAGTCCCAACTACAATGAGCAGTTCTTC; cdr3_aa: CASSPNYNEQFF
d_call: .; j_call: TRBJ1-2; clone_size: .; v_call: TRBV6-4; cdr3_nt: TGTGCCAGCAGTGACTCTGGGGAAAGCGGTGGCTACACCTTC; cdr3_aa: CASSDSGESGGYTF
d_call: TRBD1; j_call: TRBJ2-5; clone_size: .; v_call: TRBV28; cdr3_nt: TGTGCCAGCATGAACAGGGGTTACGAGACCCAGTACTTC; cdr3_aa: CASMNRGYETQYF
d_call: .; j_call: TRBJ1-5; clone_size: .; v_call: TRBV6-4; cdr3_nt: TGTGCCAGCAGTGACTCAGGGGGAAATCAGCCCCAGCATTTT; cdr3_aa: CASSDSGGNQPQHF
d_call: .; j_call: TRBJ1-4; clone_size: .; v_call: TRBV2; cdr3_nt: TGTGCCATCCCAGGCGGGGGCCCTGCAACTAATGAAAAACTGTTTTTT; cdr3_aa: CAIPGGGPATNEKLFF
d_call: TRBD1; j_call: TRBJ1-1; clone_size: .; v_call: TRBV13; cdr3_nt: TGTGCCAGCAGCTTTGGGACAGCGAACACTGAAGCTTTCTTT; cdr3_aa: CASSFGTANTEAFF
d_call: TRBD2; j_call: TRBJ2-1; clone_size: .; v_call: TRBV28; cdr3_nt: TGTGCCAGCAGTCCGGGGAGCGGGGACTACAATGAGCAGTTCTTC; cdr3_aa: CASSPGSGDYNEQFF
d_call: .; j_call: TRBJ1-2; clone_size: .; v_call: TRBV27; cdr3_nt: TGTGCCAGCAGTTTACAGTTTCACATTGGGAGCCATAACTATGGCTACACCTTC; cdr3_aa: CASSLQFHIGSHNYGYTF
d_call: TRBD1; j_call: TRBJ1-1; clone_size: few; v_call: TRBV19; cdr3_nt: TGTGCCAGTATTTCACGGACAGGGCACACTGAAGCTTTCTTT; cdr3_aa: CASISRTGHTEAFF
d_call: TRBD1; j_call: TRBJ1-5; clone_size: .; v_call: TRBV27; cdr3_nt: TGTGCCAGCAGTTTATCCGGACAGGGATCGTTTCAGCCCCAGCATTTT; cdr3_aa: CASSLSGQGSFQPQHF
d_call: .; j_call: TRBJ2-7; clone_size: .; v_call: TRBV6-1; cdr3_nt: TGTGCCAGCAGTGAAGAGGGGGGGACTGTGTACGAGCAGTACTTC; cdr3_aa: CASSEEGGTVYEQYF
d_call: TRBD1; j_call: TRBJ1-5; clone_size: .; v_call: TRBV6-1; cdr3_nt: TGTGCCAGCAGTGAAGAGACAGGGAACCAGCCCCAGCATTTT; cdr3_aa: CASSEETGNQPQHF
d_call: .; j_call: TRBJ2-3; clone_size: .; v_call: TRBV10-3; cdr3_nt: TGTGCCACCTTTCTGGATACGCAGTATTTT; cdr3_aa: CATFLDTQYF